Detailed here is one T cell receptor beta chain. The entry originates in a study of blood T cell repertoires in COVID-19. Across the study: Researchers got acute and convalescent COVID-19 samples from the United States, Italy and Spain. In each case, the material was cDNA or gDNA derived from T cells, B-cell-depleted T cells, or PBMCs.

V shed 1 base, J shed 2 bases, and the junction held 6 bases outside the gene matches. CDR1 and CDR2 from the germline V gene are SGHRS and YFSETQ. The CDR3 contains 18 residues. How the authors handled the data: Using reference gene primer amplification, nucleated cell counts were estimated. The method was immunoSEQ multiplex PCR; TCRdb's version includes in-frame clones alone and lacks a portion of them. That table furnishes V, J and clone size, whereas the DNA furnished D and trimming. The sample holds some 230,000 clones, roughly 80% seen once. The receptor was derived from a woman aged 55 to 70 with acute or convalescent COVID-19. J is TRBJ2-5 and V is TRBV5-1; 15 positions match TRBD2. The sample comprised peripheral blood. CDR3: CASSLTGLAGGPQETQYF. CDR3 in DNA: TGCGCCAGCAGCTTGACGGGACTAGCGGGGGGACCACAAGAGACCCAGTACTTC.